This TCR beta chain comes out of a study of T cell responses to AZD1222 COVID-19 vaccine. Across the whole study: Recipients boosted at about 4 weeks or about 12 weeks are pooled.

The method was immunoSEQ multiplex PCR; TCRdb's version includes in-frame clones alone and lacks a portion of them. This repertoire shows 130,000 to 150,000 clones, about 91% found once; its top ten account for over 13%. Turning to this clone: Its target is unknown.

Study outcomes and limitations: Spike-specific TCR depth and breadth grew after two AZD1222 doses. Variant regions that are unmutated are reportedly the target of nearly half of spike-specific TCRs. No repertoire was sampled before or during the peak T cell response, only after it.

V lost 6 bases, J lost 5 bases, and 9 bases stayed unmatched. Germline CDR1 SGHVS, CDR2 FQNEAQ. CDR3 size: 15 residues. This TCR was recovered from an adult in good health. The chain joins TRBV7-8 to TRBJ2-1, with 8 positions matching TRBD2. Source: peripheral blood, taken on day 0 of AZD1222 vaccination. The CDR3 reads CASRHGGVRHNEQFF. CDR3 DNA sequence: TGTGCCAGCAGACACGGGGGGGTTCGACACAATGAGCAGTTCTTC.